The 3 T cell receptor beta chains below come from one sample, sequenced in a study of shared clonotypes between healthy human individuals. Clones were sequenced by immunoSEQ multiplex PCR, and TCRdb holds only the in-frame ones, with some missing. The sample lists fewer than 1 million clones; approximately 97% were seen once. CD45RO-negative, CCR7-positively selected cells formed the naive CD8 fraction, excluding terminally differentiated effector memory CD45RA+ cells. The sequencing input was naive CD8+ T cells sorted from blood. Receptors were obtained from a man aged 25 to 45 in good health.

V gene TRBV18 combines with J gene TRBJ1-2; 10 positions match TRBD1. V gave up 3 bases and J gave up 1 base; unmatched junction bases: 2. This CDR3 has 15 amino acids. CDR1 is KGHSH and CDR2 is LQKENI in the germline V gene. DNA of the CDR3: TGTGCCAGCTCACCGCGGACAGGGGGTAACTATGGCTACACCTTC. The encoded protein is CASSPRTGGNYGYTF.

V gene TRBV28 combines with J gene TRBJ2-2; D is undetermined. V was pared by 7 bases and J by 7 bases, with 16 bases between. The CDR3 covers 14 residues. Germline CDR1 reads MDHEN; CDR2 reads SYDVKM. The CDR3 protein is CASTLRPASGELFF. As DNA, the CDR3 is TGTGCCAGCACCCTACGGCCAGCTAGCGGGGAGCTGTTTTTT.

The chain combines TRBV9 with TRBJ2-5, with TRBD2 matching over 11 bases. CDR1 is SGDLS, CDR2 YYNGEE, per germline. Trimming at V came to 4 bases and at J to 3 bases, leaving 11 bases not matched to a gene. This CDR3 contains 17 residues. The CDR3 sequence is CASSPPSGRSWEETQYF. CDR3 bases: TGTGCCAGCAGCCCCCCTAGCGGGAGGTCTTGGGAAGAGACCCAGTACTTC. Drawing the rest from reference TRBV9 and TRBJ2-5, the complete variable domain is DSGVTQTPKHLITATGQRVTLRCSPRSGDLSVYWYQQSLDQGLQFLIQYYNGEERAKGNILERFSAQQFPDLHSELNLSSLELGDSALYFCASSPPSGRSWEETQYFGPGTRLLVL.